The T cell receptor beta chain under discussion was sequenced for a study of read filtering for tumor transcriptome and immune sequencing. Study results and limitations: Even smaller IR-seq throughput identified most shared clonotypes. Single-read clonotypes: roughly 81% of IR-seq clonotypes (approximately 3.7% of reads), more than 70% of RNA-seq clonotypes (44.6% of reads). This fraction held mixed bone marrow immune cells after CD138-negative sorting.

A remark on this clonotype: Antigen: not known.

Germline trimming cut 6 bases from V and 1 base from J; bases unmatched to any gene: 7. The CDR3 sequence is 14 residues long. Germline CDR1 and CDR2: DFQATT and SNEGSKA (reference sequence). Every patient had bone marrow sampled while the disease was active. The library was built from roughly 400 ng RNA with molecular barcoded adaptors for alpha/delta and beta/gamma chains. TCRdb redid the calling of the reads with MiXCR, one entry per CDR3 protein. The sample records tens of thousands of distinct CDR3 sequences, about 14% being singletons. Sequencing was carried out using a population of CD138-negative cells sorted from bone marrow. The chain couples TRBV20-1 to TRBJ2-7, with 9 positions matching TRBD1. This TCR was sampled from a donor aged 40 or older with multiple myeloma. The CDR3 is CSASQGQGSYEQYF. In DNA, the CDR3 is TGCAGTGCCAGCCAGGGACAGGGTTCCTACGAGCAGTACTTC.